The clone carrying this TCR beta chain was counted at least ten times. Its antigen is not identified. The sample comes from a study of T cells in Graves' hyperthyroidism and ophthalmopathy. For the study at large: Any treatment followed the collection of peripheral blood at initial diagnosis. Points from the study as a whole: Ophthalmopathy and stable hyperthyroidism were told apart by a 13 V-J model.

Per germline, CDR1 LNHDA and CDR2 SQIVND (reference sequence). This CDR3 is 12 amino acids long. Trimming cost V 11 bases and J 3 bases, with 13 bases left between them. Researchers took RNA transcripts and amplified the TCR beta CDR3 regions from them. First-round RT-PCR with HTBI primers amplified the TCR CDR3 region. TCRdb used MiXCR to reprocess the multiplex PCR reads, holding one entry per CDR3 protein. The data contain hundreds of thousands of distinct CDR3 sequences, 15% to 19% of them singletons. Researchers barred patients who had uncontrolled infection, other autoimmune disease, pregnancy or lactation. Every diagnosis used clinical symptoms, serum thyroxine and TRAb, thyroid ultrasound and orbital computed tomography.

The TCR sequence derives from a woman under 30 with Graves' hyperthyroidism. V usage is TRBV19 and J usage is TRBJ1-1; D is unresolved. Sequencing was carried out using blood. The CDR3 spells CARRGADTEAFF. The DNA of the CDR3 is TGTGCCCGACGCGGTGCGGACACTGAAGCTTTCTTT.